Listed below are T cell receptor beta chains from one sample, sequenced in a study of blood T cell repertoires in COVID-19. Using immunoSEQ multiplex PCR, the repertoire was profiled, and TCRdb retains in-frame clones only, with some absent. The sample holds some 380,000 clones, roughly 87% seen once. Sample: PBMCs or T cells enriched from blood (not recorded which). The receptors stem from a woman in her thirties or forties with acute COVID-19. Each CDR3 is given with its conserved first and last residue. D genes are given only for firm matches. Size tells how often a clone was seen (once, few, many) or the class of an expanded clone, and some rows leave it out.

once	TRBV5-5	TRBJ2-5	NA	TGTGCCAGCAGCCCTTACAGGGTCCAAGAGACCCAGTACTTC	CASSPYRVQETQYF
NA	TRBV19	TRBJ2-2	NA	TGTGCCAGCGCGAGAAGGGACACGAACACCGGGGAGCTGTTTTTT	CASARRDTNTGELFF
NA	TRBV11-2	TRBJ1-1	NA	TGTGCCAGCAGCTTAGCAGCAGGGTTGAACACTGAAGCTTTCTTT	CASSLAAGLNTEAFF
NA	TRBV5-6	TRBJ1-2	NA	TGTGCCAGCAGCTTAAGGTTAGACACGACATATGGCTACACCTTC	CASSLRLDTTYGYTF
NA	TRBV5-1	TRBJ1-6	TRBD1	TGCGCCAGCAGCCCGGGACAGCCCTATAATTCACCCCTCCACTTT	CASSPGQPYNSPLHF
NA	TRBV19	TRBJ2-5	NA	TGTGCCAGTAGTATGGGCGCAGAGACCCAGTACTTC	CASSMGAETQYF
NA	TRBV21-1	TRBJ1-5	NA	TGTGCCAGCAGCATATCCGGGAGCCATCAGCCCCAGCATTTT	CASSISGSHQPQHF
NA	TRBV2	TRBJ2-3	NA	TGTGCCAGCTCACCTGGGGGCGTTACGCAGTATTTT	CASSPGGVTQYF
once	TRBV10-1	TRBJ2-1	TRBD2	TGCGCCAGCAGTGAGACTCTACTAGCGGGGGCCTCCTACAATGAGCAGTTCTTC	CASSETLLAGASYNEQFF
NA	TRBV7-9	TRBJ2-3	NA	TGTGCCAGCAGCGTCTATGAACTCACAGATACGCAGTATTTT	CASSVYELTDTQYF
NA	TRBV11-2	TRBJ2-1	NA	TGTGCCAGCAGGAACGTACATAATGAGCAGTTCTTC	CASRNVHNEQFF
NA	TRBV18	TRBJ1-6	TRBD1	TGTGCCAGCTCCCTAGGACTGGGACAGGATAATTCACCCCTCCACTTT	CASSLGLGQDNSPLHF
NA	TRBV7-8	TRBJ1-6	NA	TGTGCCAGCAGCTTAGGTAGGGGGAGGGATTCACCCCTCCACTTT	CASSLGRGRDSPLHF
NA	TRBV5-1	TRBJ1-1	NA	TGCGCCAGCAGCTTGGTTCCAGATTCGAACACTGAAGCTTTCTTT	CASSLVPDSNTEAFF
NA	TRBV10-3	TRBJ1-5	TRBD1	TGTGCCATCAGTCGGACAGGGGACAATCAGCCCCAGCATTTT	CAISRTGDNQPQHF
NA	TRBV5-1	TRBJ2-2	TRBD1	TGCGCCAGCAGCCTGCCACCGGGACAGGGTGTTAGGGAGCTGTTTTTT	CASSLPPGQGVRELFF
NA	TRBV23-1	TRBJ2-3	NA	TGCGCCAGCAGTCAGTCGGGAGATACGCAGTATTTT	CASSQSGDTQYF
NA	TRBV2	TRBJ1-1	NA	TGTGCCAGCAGATTCAGGATGAACACTGAAGCTTTCTTT	CASRFRMNTEAFF
once	TRBV19	TRBJ1-2	TRBD1	TGTGCCAGTAGTATGGGACAGGGATATGGGTATGGCTACACCTTC	CASSMGQGYGYGYTF
NA	TRBV25-1	TRBJ1-2	TRBD1	TGTGCCAGCAGTGACCGGTTACAGGGGCACTATGGCTACACCTTC	CASSDRLQGHYGYTF
NA	TRBV6-1	TRBJ2-2	NA	TGTGCCAGCAGTGACAGGGATCGGCGCGCCGGGGAGCTGTTTTTT	CASSDRDRRAGELFF
NA	TRBV6-2/TRBV6-3	TRBJ1-1	NA	TGTGCCAGCAGTTACTTTACAGGTGAAGCTTTCTTT	CASSYFTGEAFF
NA	TRBV12-3/TRBV12-4	TRBJ2-7	NA	TGTGCCAGCAGTTTGGAGGGGTTCGAGCAGTACTTC	CASSLEGFEQYF
few	TRBV19	TRBJ1-2	TRBD1	TGTGCCAGTAGCGAAATCAGGGGGACGTATGGCTACACCTTC	CASSEIRGTYGYTF
NA	TRBV6-5	TRBJ2-2	NA	TGTGCCAGCCAAACAGGGTATATAGACACCGGGGAGCTGTTTTTT	CASQTGYIDTGELFF
NA	TRBV11-3	TRBJ1-1	TRBD1	TGTGCCAGCAGCCTAACAGGGGTAGGGAACACTGAAGCTTTCTTT	CASSLTGVGNTEAFF
NA	TRBV9	TRBJ1-6	NA	TGTGCCAGCAGCGTAGATCCAGACTCCTATAATTCACCCCTCCACTTT	CASSVDPDSYNSPLHF
NA	TRBV3-1/TRBV3-2	TRBJ2-2	TRBD2	TGTGCCAGCAGCCCCCAGCGGGGGGCGAACACCGGGGAGCTGTTTTTT	CASSPQRGANTGELFF
NA	TRBV30	TRBJ1-2	TRBD1	TGTGCCTGGAGGGACTTCGGTAGGGGGCTCGGCTACACCTTC	CAWRDFGRGLGYTF
NA	TRBV2	TRBJ1-1	NA	TGTGCCAGCAGTGAAAGCCCAGGCGAACACACTGAAGCTTTCTTT	CASSESPGEHTEAFF
NA	TRBV27	TRBJ1-1	TRBD1	TGTGCCAGCAGTTCCTACAGGGGGCCAATGAACACTGAAGCTTTCTTT	CASSSYRGPMNTEAFF
NA	TRBV2	TRBJ1-1	NA	TGTGCCAGCAGTGCTGGGGGCTCTATGAACACTGAAGCTTTCTTT	CASSAGGSMNTEAFF
NA	TRBV20-1	TRBJ2-7	NA	TGCAGTGCTAGTCTCGCGGGGCTGAACTCCTACGAGCAGTACTTC	CSASLAGLNSYEQYF
NA	TRBV5-5	TRBJ1-1	NA	TGTGCCAGCACCCCCCGGGGCACTGAAGCTTTCTTT	CASTPRGTEAFF
NA	TRBV24-1	TRBJ2-3	TRBD1	TGTGCCACCAGTGAAGGACAGGGGCGCACAGATACGCAGTATTTT	CATSEGQGRTDTQYF
NA	TRBV6-5	TRBJ1-1	NA	TGTGCCAGCATTCAGGCGAACACTGAAGCTTTCTTT	CASIQANTEAFF
NA	TRBV2	TRBJ1-1	NA	TGTGCCAGCAGGAGTGAGTATTTGAACACTGAAGCTTTCTTT	CASRSEYLNTEAFF
few	TRBV30	TRBJ1-5	TRBD1	TGTGCCTGGAGCTGGACAGGGGGGTTTCAGCCCCAGCATTTT	CAWSWTGGFQPQHF
NA	TRBV5-1	TRBJ2-1	NA	TGCGCCAGCAGCAGCTGGTACGTCGACAATGAGCAGTTCTTC	CASSSWYVDNEQFF
NA	TRBV2	TRBJ1-1	TRBD1	TGTGCCAGCAGTGTGGACAGGGCTTCCGTTGAAGCTTTCTTT	CASSVDRASVEAFF
NA	TRBV15	TRBJ2-1	NA	TGTGCCACCAGCAGCGGGTACAATGAGCAGTTCTTC	CATSSGYNEQFF
NA	TRBV4-1	TRBJ2-1	NA	TGCGCCAGCAGCCAACACTCCGCGTACAATGAGCAGTTCTTC	CASSQHSAYNEQFF
NA	TRBV2	TRBJ1-5	NA	TGTGCCAGCAGTGAATTCGGCCAATTAAGCGGCAATCAGCCCCAGCATTTT	CASSEFGQLSGNQPQHF
NA	TRBV7-9	TRBJ2-5	TRBD1	TGTGCCAGCAGCTCGGGACAGGAAAAAGAGACCCAGTACTTC	CASSSGQEKETQYF
NA	TRBV29-1	TRBJ2-7	TRBD1	TGCAGCTACTCTTCACGGGACAGTCCGTACGAGCAGTACTTC	CSYSSRDSPYEQYF
NA	TRBV2	TRBJ1-2	NA	TGTGCCAGCAGTGGACAGGTTAATATTCTTGGTGGCTACACCTTC	CASSGQVNILGGYTF
NA	TRBV24-1	TRBJ1-5	TRBD1	TGTGCCACGCACGCCGATGACAGGGTGTGGGGTCAGCCCCAGCATTTT	CATHADDRVWGQPQHF